What follows are 18 T cell receptor beta chains derived from one specimen sequenced in a study of molecular identifiers for immune sequencing clone quantification. Via MiXCR, TCRdb re-called the PCR reads, giving one row per CDR3 protein. The data show under 2,500 distinct CDR3 sequences, with less than 30% seen just once and around 10% held by the top ten. Sequences were obtained from naive CD8+ T cells from blood, with Jurkat cell RNA spiked in. Subset here: FACS-sorted CD8+CD4-CCR7+CD45RA+ naive T cells. Receptors were obtained from a human donor in good health. Some libraries in this study had Jurkat cell RNA spiked in.

By sample share, this clonotype is medium-sized. The chain is built from TRBV6-6 and TRBJ2-5; D gene uncertain. Germline V CDR1 and CDR2: MNHNY, SVGAGI (reference sequence). The V end lost 0 bases, the J end lost 4 bases, and 3 bases lay between the germline ends. CDR3 length equals 12 residues. This chain's CDR3 is CASSYSLETQYF. The DNA of the CDR3 is TGTGCCAGCAGTTACTCTTTAGAGACCCAGTACTTC.

The CDR3: CASSQGQGAYNEQFF. In DNA form, the CDR3 reads TGCGCCAGCAGCCAAGGGCAGGGGGCGTACAATGAGCAGTTCTTC. The rearrangement links TRBV4-3 to TRBJ2-1, with 8 bases aligning to TRBD1. The CDR3 covers 15 residues. V lost 1 base to trimming and J lost 4 bases; unmatched junction nucleotides: 3. CDR1 and CDR2 (germline): LGHNA, YSLEER.

Sample share makes this clonotype medium-sized. The chain links TRBV2 to TRBJ2-2; 11 nucleotides align to TRBD1. Losses at the gene ends were 8 bases for V and 7 bases for J; bases not matched to a gene: 12. CDR3 size: 16 residues. Germline V lookup: CDR1 SNHLY, CDR2 FYNNEI. For the CDR3, the DNA is TGTGCCAGCCAAAACAAGGACAGGGGGCTGCACGGGGAGCTGTTTTTT. Its translation is CASQNKDRGLHGELFF.

This clonotype is medium-sized within its sample. V is TRBV7-9 and J is TRBJ2-6; 9 nucleotides match TRBD1. The CDR3 runs to 18 residues. Unmatched junction bases numbered 10, after V lost 4 bases and J lost 3 bases. Germline V lookup: CDR1 SEHNR, CDR2 FQNEAQ (reference sequence). The CDR3 DNA reads TGTGCCAGCAGCTCCAACAGGGGGCGAACCTTTGGGGCCAACGTCCTGACTTTC. It encodes CASSSNRGRTFGANVLTF.

This clonotype has just a few counts. This chain uses TRBV7-6 with TRBJ2-7; a possible D gene is TRBD1 (7 bases). Trimming took off 4 bases at V and 3 bases at J, with 19 bases between the two ends. Looked up from germline, CDR1 is SGHVS and CDR2 is FNYEAQ. The CDR3 runs to 16 residues. For the CDR3, the DNA is TGTGCCAGCAGCTCCAACTGGAGGGGGCGCAGCTACGAGCAGTACTTC. Translated: CASSSNWRGRSYEQYF.

This clonotype is deemed medium-sized. V is TRBV6-5 and J is TRBJ1-5; D is unclear. The CDR3 has 12 residues. Germline CDR1 reads MNHEY; CDR2 reads SVGAGI. The germline V and J ends were trimmed by 7 bases and 3 bases, with 7 bases remaining between them. CDR3 bases: TGTGCCAGCAAGCCCACCAATCAGCCCCAGCATTTT. Its translation: CASKPTNQPQHF.

The CDR3 DNA is TGTGCCAGCAGCAGCGGGACTAGCGGGAGCCAGTACTTC. Protein product: CASSSGTSGSQYF. The V call is TRBV7-6, the J call TRBJ2-5, with 14 bases identical to TRBD2. J was trimmed by 10 bases and V by 5 bases; bases with no gene match: 3. Per germline, CDR1 SGHVS and CDR2 FNYEAQ. The CDR3 has 13 amino acids.

In its sample, this clonotype is medium-sized. This chain connects TRBV4-2 to TRBJ2-3; D remains unclear. Germline assignment: CDR1 LGHNA and CDR2 YNFKEQ. Between the trimmed V and J ends, which lost 6 bases and 1 base, there was a span of 8 bases. CDR3 size: 13 residues. CDR3 amino acids: CASRPLGTDTQYF. CDR3 DNA: TGTGCCAGCAGACCCCTTGGCACAGATACGCAGTATTTT.

About this clonotype: Since a much larger clone is just one base distant, this may be a read error. The chain links TRBV4-2 to TRBJ1-5; D is undetermined. The CDR3 runs 14 residues. The V gene lost 1 base and the J gene lost 6 bases, with 10 bases spanning the gap. The germline CDR1 and CDR2 sequences are LGHNA and YNFKEQ. The CDR3 reads CASSQGPISQPQHF. DNA for the CDR3: TGTGCCAGCAGCCAAGGCCCAATCAGTCAGCCCCAGCATTTT.

In the case of this clonotype: With a much larger clone just one base away, this may be a read error. V gene TRBV12-3 or TRBV12-4 combines with J gene TRBJ2-1, with D perhaps TRBD1 or TRBD2 (5 bases each). This CDR3 spans 14 amino acids. V dropped 2 bases and J dropped 10 bases, with 15 bases sitting between them. This CDR3 reads CASSLSGAAREQFF. The CDR3 nucleotides read TGTGCCAGCAGTTTATCCGGGGCAGCGAGGGAGCAGTTCTTC.

This clonotype was seen only a few times. This chain joins TRBV7-9 and TRBJ2-1, with 8 bases aligning to TRBD1. The V and J ends lost 1 base and 10 bases, in that order; junction bases with no gene match: 6. CDR3 length equals 14 residues. Germline CDR1 and CDR2: SEHNR and FQNEAQ (reference sequence). The CDR3 DNA follows: TGTGCCAGCAGCTTAGTGGGACAGGTCATCGAGCAGTTCTTC. Protein product: CASSLVGQVIEQFF. Drawing the rest from reference TRBV7-9 and TRBJ2-1, the complete variable domain is DTGVSQNPRHKITKRGQNVTFRCDPISEHNRLYWYRQTLGQGPEFLTYFQNEAQLEKSRLLSDRFSAERPKGSFSTLEIQRTEQGDSAMYLCASSLVGQVIEQFFGPGTRLTVL.

This clonotype is classed as medium-sized. The rearrangement joins TRBV7-2 to TRBJ2-7; the match to TRBD2 covers 7 bases. V was pared by 5 bases and J by 0 bases, with 4 bases of the junction left unmatched. CDR1 and CDR2 (germline): SGHTA, FQGNSA. This CDR3 contains 14 residues. CDR3: CASSPGGGSYEQYF. CDR3 nucleotide sequence: TGTGCCAGCAGCCCGGGAGGAGGCTCCTACGAGCAGTACTTC.

This clonotype appeared once. The V gene is TRBV20-1, the J gene TRBJ2-7, with D tentatively TRBD2 (6 bases). CDR1 and CDR2 (germline): DFQATT, SNEGSKA (reference sequence). The germline V and J ends were trimmed by 8 bases and 5 bases, with 19 bases remaining between them. CDR3 length equals 13 residues. CDR3 loop: CSLLTRRSHEQYF. The DNA of the CDR3 is TGCAGTCTCTTGACTAGGCGATCCCACGAGCAGTACTTC.

By proportion, this clonotype is medium-sized (0.01 to 0.1%). The V gene is TRBV4-1, the J gene TRBJ2-7, with TRBD1 matching 12 bases. The V gene end was trimmed by 2 bases and the J gene end by 9 bases; junction bases not matched to a gene: 8. The germline V gene has CDR1 MGHRA and CDR2 YSYEKL. The CDR3 consists of 15 residues. Here the CDR3 DNA reads TGCGCCAGCAGCCAAACCGGGACAGGGGGCGGTGGGCAGTACTTC. Residues: CASSQTGTGGGGQYF.

This clonotype is termed large. The chain joins TRBV7-2 to TRBJ2-7; a weak D match, TRBD2 (5 bases). Trimming took 1 base from V and 4 from J, leaving 20 bases between them. The germline gives CDR1 SGHTA, CDR2 FQGNSA. There are 17 residues in the CDR3. The CDR3 bases are TGTGCCAGCAGCTTAGAGGCTGATTTTGGCGGGTTATACGAGCAGTACTTC. This translates into CASSLEADFGGLYEQYF. Combining the CDR3 with reference TRBV7-2 and TRBJ2-7 gives the whole variable domain GAGVSQSPSNKVTEKGKDVELRCDPISGHTALYWYRQSLGQGLEFLIYFQGNSAPDKSGLPSDRFSAERTGGSVSTLTIQRTQQEDSAVYLCASSLEADFGGLYEQYFGPGTRLTVT.

The V gene is TRBV6-5, the J gene TRBJ1-1; D call uncertain. Germline V gene lookup returns CDR1 MNHEY and CDR2 SVGAGI. The CDR3 is 16 amino acids. V gave up 2 bases and J gave up 1 base, with 14 bases separating them. The CDR3 region is CASSYSGRKGNTEAFF. The CDR3 coding sequence is TGTGCCAGCAGTTACAGTGGTCGGAAAGGGAACACTGAAGCTTTCTTT.

Judged by abundance, this clonotype is large. The chain employs TRBV7-8 and TRBJ2-3; unclear D gene. With 1 base removed from V and 3 bases from J, the gap between germline ends came to 5 bases. The germline CDR1 and CDR2 sequences are SGHVS and FQNEAQ. CDR3 length: 13 residues. The CDR3 DNA sequence: TGTGCCAGCAGCTTAGTCGGGACAGATACGCAGTATTTT. Translated: CASSLVGTDTQYF.

This clonotype is medium-sized by share. V usage is TRBV14 and J usage is TRBJ2-5; D uncertain. The CDR3 runs 13 residues. The germline gives CDR1 SGHDN, CDR2 FVKESK. V lost 4 bases and J 5 bases, leaving 11 bases between the germline ends. The CDR3 DNA reads TGTGCCAGCAGCCGTTGGGATGGCGAGACCCAGTACTTC. Its translation is CASSRWDGETQYF.